A selection of T cell receptor beta chains follows, all from one sample in a study of TIL therapy for anti-PD-1-resistant metastatic lung cancer. Assay: immunoSEQ multiplex PCR; the TCRdb copy retains only in-frame clones and omits some. Of 45,000 to 50,000 clones listed, less than 75% are singletons. Sequencing used tumor tissue, obtained at baseline. The source is a person between 25 and 80 years old with non-small cell lung cancer. Each CDR3 is given with its conserved first and last residue. Each record gives: D gene, clone size, V gene, J gene, CDR3 DNA, CDR3 protein. A D gene is named only where the DNA matches it firmly. A clone size is listed for some rows: how often the clone was seen (once, few, many), or a class if it is expanded.

.	few	TRBV30	TRBJ1-4	TGTGCCTGGAGTGCGGGGGCGCCTGAAAAACTGTTTTTT	CAWSAGAPEKLFF
.	few	TRBV27	TRBJ1-5	TGTGCCAGCAGTTTATCTAGTGGCGTGGGGAGGAACAATCAGCCCCAGCATTTT	CASSLSSGVGRNNQPQHF
TRBD2	.	TRBV6-5	TRBJ2-3	TGTGCCAGCCGGCGGGAGGGGTTGACAGATACGCAGTATTTT	CASRREGLTDTQYF
TRBD2	.	TRBV11-2	TRBJ2-1	TGTGCCAGCAGCCCTTCTAGCGGGGGGGCCGGCGATGAGCAGTTCTTC	CASSPSSGGAGDEQFF
TRBD1	.	TRBV5-1	TRBJ1-5	TGCGCCAGCAGCTCGGGACAGGGCAATCAGCCCCAGCATTTT	CASSSGQGNQPQHF
.	.	TRBV19	TRBJ1-4	TGTGCCAGTAGTCCCCACCGGGTCGGCGGTGAAAAACTGTTTTTT	CASSPHRVGGEKLFF
TRBD2	.	TRBV4-3	TRBJ2-3	TGCGCCAGCAGCCAAGATGGGGAGCGGGGATTTTCTAGCACAGATACGCAGTATTTT	CASSQDGERGFSSTDTQYF
.	.	TRBV5-4	TRBJ2-3	TGTGCCAGCAGCTTACCGGGCCGCCAAAGGACAGATACGCAGTATTTT	CASSLPGRQRTDTQYF
.	.	TRBV5-8	TRBJ2-2	TGTGCCAGCAGCTTGACGGGACCCAACACCGGGGAGCTGTTTTTT	CASSLTGPNTGELFF
.	.	TRBV7-9	TRBJ1-6	TGTGCCAGCAGCTTGGGTTATTCACCCCTCCACTTT	CASSLGYSPLHF
.	once	TRBV7-2	TRBJ1-4	TGTGCCAGCAGCTTCGCAGGATTTGCAACTAATGAAAAACTGTTTTTT	CASSFAGFATNEKLFF
.	.	TRBV11-2	TRBJ1-6	TGTGCCAGCAGACCCCCCGGGGGACCCCTCCACTTT	CASRPPGGPLHF
.	.	TRBV7-9	TRBJ2-2	TGTGCCAGCAGCTCGGACTCTACATCTAGGGAGCTGTTTTTT	CASSSDSTSRELFF
TRBD2	.	TRBV5-1	TRBJ2-7	TGCGCCAGCAGCTTGCTTGGACTAGCGAACGAGCAGTACTTC	CASSLLGLANEQYF
.	once	TRBV19	TRBJ1-3	TGTGCCAGTAGTTCTATCGCGGGGCCTGGAAACACCATATATTTT	CASSSIAGPGNTIYF
.	.	TRBV29-1	TRBJ1-4	TGCAGCGTTGAAGGTTTCGGCGGAGCGAACTTTTTT	CSVEGFGGANFF
TRBD2	.	TRBV6-4	TRBJ2-3	TGTGCCAGCAGTGGACTAGCGGGAGCAGATACGCAGTATTTT	CASSGLAGADTQYF
.	.	TRBV28	TRBJ1-5	TGTGCCAGCAGTTTAGCCCCGGTGGGCAGCAATCAGCCCCAGCATTTT	CASSLAPVGSNQPQHF
.	.	TRBV5-1	TRBJ2-2	TGCGCCAGCAGCTTGGCCGGGGCGAGGGCCGGGGAGCTGTTTTTT	CASSLAGARAGELFF
TRBD1	.	TRBV4-1	TRBJ1-2	TGCGCCAGCAGCCAAGAGCGGACAGGCTATGGCTACACCTTC	CASSQERTGYGYTF
.	.	TRBV5-6	TRBJ1-1	TGTGCCAGCAGCCCCGCCGGGGCCGGAGGAACTGAAGCTTTCTTT	CASSPAGAGGTEAFF
.	.	TRBV2	TRBJ1-1	TGTGCCAGCAGTGAAGTCCGGGGGAACACTGAAGCTTTCTTT	CASSEVRGNTEAFF
.	.	TRBV28	TRBJ2-5	TGTGCCAGCGAAGCCAGGCCTTCTCGAGAGACCCAGTACTTC	CASEARPSRETQYF
.	few	TRBV19	TRBJ2-7	TGTGCCACCAGCAACCGGGACGACAATTACGAGCAGTACTTC	CATSNRDDNYEQYF
.	few	TRBV28	TRBJ2-6	TGTGCCAGCTCCCGCTCTGGGGCCAACGTCCTGACTTTC	CASSRSGANVLTF
.	.	TRBV5-4	TRBJ2-7	TGTGCCAGCAGCTTGGTGCTAGGCCACGAGCAGTACTTC	CASSLVLGHEQYF
.	.	TRBV18	TRBJ1-5	TGTGCCAGCTCACCGACGAATAGCAATCAGCCCCAGCATTTT	CASSPTNSNQPQHF
.	.	TRBV7-9	TRBJ1-1	TGTGCCAGCAAGGCCGGGCGTAGCACTGAAGCTTTCTTT	CASKAGRSTEAFF
TRBD2	.	TRBV9	TRBJ2-3	TGTGCCAGCAGCGCCGCCGGGACTAGAGTGACAGATACGCAGTATTTT	CASSAAGTRVTDTQYF
.	.	TRBV10-3	TRBJ2-7	TGTGCCATCAGCGAAATCGGGACGGGAGTCTCCTACGAGCAGTACTTC	CAISEIGTGVSYEQYF
TRBD2	.	TRBV4-3	TRBJ2-1	TGCGCCAGCAGCCAAGACCTAGCGGGAGGGCTCTATGAGCAGTTCTTC	CASSQDLAGGLYEQFF
.	.	TRBV14	TRBJ2-1	TGTGCCAGCAGCCTCCTCGGGACTCACAATGAGCAGTTCTTC	CASSLLGTHNEQFF
TRBD2	.	TRBV2	TRBJ2-6	TGTGCCAGCAGAAATCTAGCGGGAGGCTCTGGGGCCAACGTCCTGACTTTC	CASRNLAGGSGANVLTF
.	.	TRBV18	TRBJ1-1	TGTGCCAGCTCAAGCGGGAGGGGGTGGAACACTGAAGCTTTCTTT	CASSSGRGWNTEAFF
TRBD1	.	TRBV27	TRBJ2-5	TGTGCCAGCAGGGAAAACCCGGACAGGGCGGGAGAGACCCAGTACTTC	CASRENPDRAGETQYF
.	.	TRBV10-2	TRBJ2-1	TGCGCCAGCGGGGCAAGTGGAATCAATGAGCAGTTCTTC	CASGASGINEQFF
.	once	TRBV7-2	TRBJ2-5	TGTGCCAGCAGCTTAGAGCGTAGACAAGAGACCCAGTACTTC	CASSLERRQETQYF
.	.	TRBV9	TRBJ2-2	TGTGCCAGCAGCGTAGCTTGGGAAGACACCGGGGAGCTGTTTTTT	CASSVAWEDTGELFF
.	.	TRBV10-2	TRBJ1-2	TGCGCCAGCAGTGCAACGACAGACAACTATGGCTACACCTTC	CASSATTDNYGYTF
.	.	TRBV15	TRBJ1-1	TGTGCCACCAGCAGAGATCGGACAGAGAACACTGAAGCTTTCTTT	CATSRDRTENTEAFF
.	few	TRBV5-6	TRBJ1-2	TGTGCCAGCAGCTTGGGGCGTCAGGGGAACTATGGCTACACCTTC	CASSLGRQGNYGYTF
.	.	TRBV19	TRBJ2-3	TGTGCCAGTAGTAGGGGTAACAGCTACACAGATACGCAGTATTTT	CASSRGNSYTDTQYF
.	few	TRBV5-5	TRBJ1-3	TGTGCCAGCAGCTTGTTACCTGACTTCTCTGGAAACACCATATATTTT	CASSLLPDFSGNTIYF
TRBD2	.	TRBV9	TRBJ2-3	TGTGCCAGCAGCGTAGAATCTAGCGGGACAGATACGCAGTATTTT	CASSVESSGTDTQYF
.	.	TRBV2	TRBJ2-7	TGTGCCAGCAGAGGGGAGTTTCGGTCCTACGAGCAGTACTTC	CASRGEFRSYEQYF
.	once	TRBV30	TRBJ2-3	TGTGCCTGGACAGCCCAGGGCGGTTTTCAAGATACGCAGTATTTT	CAWTAQGGFQDTQYF
TRBD1	.	TRBV7-9	TRBJ1-4	TGTGCCAGCAGTCCGACAGGGGGTTTGACTAATGAAAAACTGTTTTTT	CASSPTGGLTNEKLFF
TRBD1	.	TRBV25-1	TRBJ2-3	TGTGCCAGCACTAACCGGGACAGGGGCACAGATACGCAGTATTTT	CASTNRDRGTDTQYF
.	few	TRBV30	TRBJ1-2	TGTGCCTCCCTGGGCGGATACTATGGCTACACCTTC	CASLGGYYGYTF
.	.	TRBV30	TRBJ1-6	TGTGCCTGGAGGGTTATGGGTTCACCCCTCCACTTT	CAWRVMGSPLHF